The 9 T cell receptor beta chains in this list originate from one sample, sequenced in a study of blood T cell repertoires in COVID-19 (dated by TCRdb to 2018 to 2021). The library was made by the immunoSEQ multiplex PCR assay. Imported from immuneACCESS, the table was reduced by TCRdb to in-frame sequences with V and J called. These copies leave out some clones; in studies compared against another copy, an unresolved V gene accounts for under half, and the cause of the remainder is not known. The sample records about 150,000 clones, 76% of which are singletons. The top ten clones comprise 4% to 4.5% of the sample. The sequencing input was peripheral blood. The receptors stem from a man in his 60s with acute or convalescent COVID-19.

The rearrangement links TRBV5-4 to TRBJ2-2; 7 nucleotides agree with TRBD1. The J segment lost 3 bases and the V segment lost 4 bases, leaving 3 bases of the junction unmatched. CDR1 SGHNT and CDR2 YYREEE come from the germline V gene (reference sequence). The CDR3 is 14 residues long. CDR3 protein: CASSRGQDTGELFF. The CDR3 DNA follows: TGTGCCAGCAGCCGAGGACAGGACACCGGGGAGCTGTTTTTT.

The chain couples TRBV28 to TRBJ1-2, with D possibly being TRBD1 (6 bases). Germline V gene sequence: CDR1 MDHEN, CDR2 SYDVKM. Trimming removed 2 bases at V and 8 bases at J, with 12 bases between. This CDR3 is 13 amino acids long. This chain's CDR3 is CASSLPQGDGYTF. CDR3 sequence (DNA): TGTGCCAGCAGTTTACCACAGGGAGACGGCTACACCTTC.

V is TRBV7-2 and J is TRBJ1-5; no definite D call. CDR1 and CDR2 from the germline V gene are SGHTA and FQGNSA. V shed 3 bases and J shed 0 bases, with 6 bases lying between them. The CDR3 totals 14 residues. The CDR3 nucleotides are TGTGCCAGCAGCTTTAGTCTTAGCAATCAGCCCCAGCATTTT. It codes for CASSFSLSNQPQHF. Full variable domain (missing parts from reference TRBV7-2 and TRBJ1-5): GAGVSQSPSNKVTEKGKDVELRCDPISGHTALYWYRQSLGQGLEFLIYFQGNSAPDKSGLPSDRFSAERTGGSVSTLTIQRTQQEDSAVYLCASSFSLSNQPQHFGDGTRLSIL.

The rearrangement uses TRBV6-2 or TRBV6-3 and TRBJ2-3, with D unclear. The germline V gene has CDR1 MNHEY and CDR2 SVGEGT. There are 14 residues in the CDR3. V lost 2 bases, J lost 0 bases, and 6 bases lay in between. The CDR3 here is CASSYRASTDTQYF. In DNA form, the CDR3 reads TGTGCCAGCAGTTACAGAGCTAGCACAGATACGCAGTATTTT.

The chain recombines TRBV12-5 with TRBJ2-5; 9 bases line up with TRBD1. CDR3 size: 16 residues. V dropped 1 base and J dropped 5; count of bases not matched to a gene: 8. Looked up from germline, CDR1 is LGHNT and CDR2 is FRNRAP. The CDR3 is CASGLGQGVVGETQYF. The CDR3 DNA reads TGTGCTAGTGGTTTGGGACAGGGGGTGGTCGGGGAGACCCAGTACTTC. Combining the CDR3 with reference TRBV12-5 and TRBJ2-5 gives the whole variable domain DARVTQTPRHKVTEMGQEVTMRCQPILGHNTVFWYRQTMMQGLELLAYFRNRAPLDDSGMPKDRFSAEMPDATLATLKIQPSEPRDSAVYFCASGLGQGVVGETQYFGPGTRLLVL.

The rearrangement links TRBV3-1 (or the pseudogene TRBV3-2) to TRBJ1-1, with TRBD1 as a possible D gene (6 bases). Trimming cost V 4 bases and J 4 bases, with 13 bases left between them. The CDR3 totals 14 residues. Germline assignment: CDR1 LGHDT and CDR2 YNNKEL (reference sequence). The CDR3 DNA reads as TGTGCCAGCAGCCGTCAAGGGGGGGTCACTGAAGCTTTCTTT. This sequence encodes CASSRQGGVTEAFF.

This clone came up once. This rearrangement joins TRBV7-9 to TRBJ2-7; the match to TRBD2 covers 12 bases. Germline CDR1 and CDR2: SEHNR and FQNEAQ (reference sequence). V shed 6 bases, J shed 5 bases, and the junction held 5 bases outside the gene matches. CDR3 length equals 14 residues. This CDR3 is CASRSLAGGHEQYF. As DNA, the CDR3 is TGTGCCAGCAGGTCACTAGCGGGAGGCCACGAGCAGTACTTC.

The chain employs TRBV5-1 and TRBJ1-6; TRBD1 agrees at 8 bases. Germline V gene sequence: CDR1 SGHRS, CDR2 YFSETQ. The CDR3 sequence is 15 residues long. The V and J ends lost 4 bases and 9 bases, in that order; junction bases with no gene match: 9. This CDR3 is CASSNGQGRGSPLHF. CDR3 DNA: TGCGCCAGCAGCAACGGACAGGGAAGAGGTTCACCCCTCCACTTT.

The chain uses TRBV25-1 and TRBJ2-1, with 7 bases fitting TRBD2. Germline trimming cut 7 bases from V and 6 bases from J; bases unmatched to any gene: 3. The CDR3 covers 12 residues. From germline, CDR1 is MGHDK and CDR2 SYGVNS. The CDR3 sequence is CASNREVNEQFF. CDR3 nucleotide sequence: TGTGCCAGCAACCGGGAGGTCAATGAGCAGTTCTTC. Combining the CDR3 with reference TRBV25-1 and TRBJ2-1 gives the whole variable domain EADIYQTPRYLVIGTGKKITLECSQTMGHDKMYWYQQDPGMELHLIHYSYGVNSTEKGDLSSESTVSRIRTEHFPLTLESARPSHTSQYLCASNREVNEQFFGPGTRLTVL.